Listed below are T cell receptor beta chains from one sample, sequenced in a study of blood T cells in healthy people across ages. TCRdb called the 5' RACE reads again in MiXCR, with one record for every CDR3 protein. The sample has around 1.7 million distinct CDR3 sequences, 28% seen once; the top ten hold less than 9.5%. The sample comprised blood. Source of these receptors: a woman in her thirties in good health. Each CDR3 is given with its conserved first and last residue. Each record gives: D gene, CDR3 length, J gene, clone size, V gene, CDR3 protein, CDR3 DNA. The D gene is left open where the match is weak. Size tells how often a clone was seen (once, few, many) or the class of an expanded clone, and some rows leave it out.

D gene: TRBD2
CDR3 length: 15
J gene: TRBJ2-5
clone size: -
V gene: TRBV20-1
CDR3 protein: CSAKRTSGFQETQYF
CDR3 DNA: TGCAGTGCTAAAAGGACTAGCGGATTCCAAGAGACCCAGTACTTC

D gene: -
CDR3 length: 16
J gene: TRBJ2-5
clone size: -
V gene: TRBV7-2
CDR3 protein: CASSLNIGRATETQYF
CDR3 DNA: TGTGCCAGCAGTCTAAATATCGGTCGGGCCACGGAGACCCAGTACTTC

D gene: -
CDR3 length: 13
J gene: TRBJ1-2
clone size: few
V gene: TRBV20-1
CDR3 protein: CSASQSPKLGYTF
CDR3 DNA: TGCAGTGCTAGCCAATCGCCAAAGCTGGGCTACACCTTC

D gene: -
CDR3 length: 14
J gene: TRBJ1-2
clone size: -
V gene: TRBV7-2
CDR3 protein: CASSLREGRGGYTF
CDR3 DNA: TGTGCCAGCAGCTTAAGAGAGGGGAGGGGTGGCTACACCTTC

D gene: -
CDR3 length: 16
J gene: TRBJ2-2
clone size: -
V gene: TRBV11-2
CDR3 protein: CASRGGQGLYTGELFF
CDR3 DNA: TGTGCCAGCAGAGGGGGGCAGGGCCTGTACACCGGGGAGCTGTTTTTT

D gene: -
CDR3 length: 12
J gene: TRBJ1-1
clone size: few
V gene: TRBV6-2/TRBV6-3
CDR3 protein: CASAEGYTEAFF
CDR3 DNA: TGTGCCAGTGCCGAGGGGTACACTGAAGCTTTCTTT

D gene: -
CDR3 length: 12
J gene: TRBJ1-5
clone size: few
V gene: TRBV5-6
CDR3 protein: CAGSLPNQPQHF
CDR3 DNA: TGTGCCGGCAGCTTGCCCAATCAGCCCCAGCATTTT

D gene: TRBD2
CDR3 length: 17
J gene: TRBJ2-1
clone size: once
V gene: TRBV12-5
CDR3 protein: CASGSPVGRGTYNEQFF
CDR3 DNA: TGTGCTAGTGGTTCCCCGGTAGGGCGGGGGACCTACAATGAGCAGTTCTTC

D gene: -
CDR3 length: 13
J gene: TRBJ2-7
clone size: many
V gene: TRBV4-1
CDR3 protein: CASSPGREYEQYF
CDR3 DNA: TGCGCCAGCAGCCCTGGACGGGAGTACGAGCAGTACTTC

D gene: -
CDR3 length: 18
J gene: TRBJ2-1
clone size: -
V gene: TRBV7-2
CDR3 protein: CASSRRKLGGSSYNEQFF
CDR3 DNA: TGTGCCAGCAGCAGGAGGAAACTCGGCGGATCTTCCTACAATGAGCAGTTCTTC

D gene: TRBD2
CDR3 length: 16
J gene: TRBJ2-5
clone size: -
V gene: TRBV5-1
CDR3 protein: CASARITSGIGETQYF
CDR3 DNA: TGCGCCAGCGCCCGTATCACTAGCGGGATTGGGGAGACCCAGTACTTC

D gene: TRBD1
CDR3 length: 15
J gene: TRBJ1-5
clone size: -
V gene: TRBV28
CDR3 protein: CASRPPGDRDQPQHF
CDR3 DNA: TGTGCCAGCAGACCCCCCGGGGACAGGGATCAGCCCCAGCATTTT

D gene: TRBD2
CDR3 length: 16
J gene: TRBJ2-6
clone size: many
V gene: TRBV5-5
CDR3 protein: CASSPRGNSGANVLTF
CDR3 DNA: TGTGCCAGCAGCCCGCGGGGGAACTCTGGGGCCAACGTCCTGACTTTC

D gene: -
CDR3 length: 13
J gene: TRBJ2-7
clone size: many
V gene: TRBV10-3
CDR3 protein: CAISDGGTYEQYF
CDR3 DNA: TGTGCCATCAGTGACGGTGGTACCTACGAGCAGTACTTC

D gene: TRBD2
CDR3 length: 17
J gene: TRBJ2-5
clone size: many
V gene: TRBV6-5
CDR3 protein: CASSYYTAGGGEETQYF
CDR3 DNA: TGTGCCAGCAGTTACTATACAGCGGGAGGAGGAGAAGAGACCCAGTACTTC

D gene: -
CDR3 length: 19
J gene: TRBJ2-5
clone size: few
V gene: TRBV7-2
CDR3 protein: CASSRLQSYGGRLLKTQYF
CDR3 DNA: TGTGCCAGCAGCCGTCTACAATCGTATGGAGGGAGACTCCTGAAGACCCAGTACTTC

D gene: -
CDR3 length: 16
J gene: TRBJ2-1
clone size: few
V gene: TRBV9
CDR3 protein: CASSVLAVSSYNEQFF
CDR3 DNA: TGTGCCAGCAGCGTATTAGCGGTAAGCTCCTACAATGAGCAGTTCTTC

D gene: -
CDR3 length: 15
J gene: TRBJ2-7
clone size: many
V gene: TRBV2
CDR3 protein: CASSEDITHFYEQYF
CDR3 DNA: TGTGCCAGCAGTGAGGACATTACCCATTTCTACGAGCAGTACTTC

D gene: -
CDR3 length: 14
J gene: TRBJ2-5
clone size: -
V gene: TRBV19
CDR3 protein: CASSIGGGKETQYF
CDR3 DNA: TGTGCCAGTAGTATTGGCGGAGGTAAAGAGACCCAGTACTTC

D gene: TRBD1
CDR3 length: 13
J gene: TRBJ2-5
clone size: few
V gene: TRBV20-1
CDR3 protein: CSTSRDRGETQYF
CDR3 DNA: TGCAGTACATCCCGGGACAGGGGGGAGACCCAGTACTTC